The source of this T cell receptor beta chain is a study of T cells in Graves' hyperthyroidism and ophthalmopathy. Researchers took RNA transcripts and amplified the TCR beta CDR3 regions from them. HTBI primers drove first-round RT-PCR of the TCR CDR3. Each CDR3 protein is one row after TCRdb ran MiXCR on the multiplex PCR reads. The table has about 500,000 distinct CDR3 sequences, 15% to 20% seen once; the top ten hold around 28%. The table lists this clonotype with a few counts. Its target is not known. V dropped 3 bases and J dropped 5; count of bases not matched to a gene: 8. Germline CDR1 is SGHDT and CDR2 is YYEEEE. The CDR3 extends over 16 amino acids. Regarding the study as a whole: The blood repertoire included most of the expanded thyroid clonotypes above 0.001.

Exclusion criteria comprised uncontrolled infection, other autoimmune disease, pregnancy or lactation. Clinical symptoms, serum thyroxine, TRAb, thyroid ultrasound and orbital computed tomography established diagnosis. V and J are TRBV5-6 and TRBJ2-2; 9 bases map to TRBD1. The TCR was taken from a woman in her twenties or thirties with Graves' ophthalmopathy. Material: blood. CDR3 protein: CASSSDTGGATGELFF. The CDR3 DNA follows: TGTGCCAGCAGCTCGGACACAGGGGGCGCAACCGGGGAGCTGTTTTTT. Supplemented by reference TRBV5-6 and TRBJ2-2, the full variable domain reads DAGVTQSPTHLIKTRGQQVTLRCSPKSGHDTVSWYQQALGQGPQFIFQYYEEEERQRGNFPDRFSGHQFPNYSSELNVNALLLGDSALYLCASSSDTGGATGELFFGEGSRLTVL.